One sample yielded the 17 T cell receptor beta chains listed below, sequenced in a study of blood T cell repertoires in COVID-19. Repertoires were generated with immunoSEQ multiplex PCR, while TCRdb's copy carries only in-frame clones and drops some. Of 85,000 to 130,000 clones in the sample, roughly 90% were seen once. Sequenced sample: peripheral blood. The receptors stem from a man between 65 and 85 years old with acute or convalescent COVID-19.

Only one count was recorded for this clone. CDR3 sequence (DNA): TGCGCCAGCAGTGAGACCCTGGAACTAGCCCCCAACAATGAGCAGTTCTTC. Residues: CASSETLELAPNNEQFF. The chain is built from TRBV10-1 and TRBJ2-1; TRBD2 is a possible D gene (6 bases). CDR3 length: 17 amino acids. Germline CDR1 and CDR2: WNHNN and SYGVQD (reference sequence). V lost 2 bases and J lost 5, with 19 bases in between.

CDR3 sequence reads: CASSLKIEVVGDTDTQYF. In DNA, the CDR3 is TGTGCCAGCAGCTTAAAAATCGAGGTAGTAGGGGACACAGATACGCAGTATTTT. The chain employs TRBV7-6 and TRBJ2-3; possible D gene TRBD1, 5 bases. Germline lookup yields CDR1 SGHVS and CDR2 FNYEAQ. V lost 2 bases and J 2 bases, leaving 20 bases between the germline ends. This CDR3 contains 18 residues.

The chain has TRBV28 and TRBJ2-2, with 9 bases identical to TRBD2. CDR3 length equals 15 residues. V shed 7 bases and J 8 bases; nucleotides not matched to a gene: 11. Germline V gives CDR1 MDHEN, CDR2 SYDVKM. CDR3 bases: TGTGCCAGCACGGCGGGAGGGCTAAGAACGGGGGAGCTGTTTTTT. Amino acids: CASTAGGLRTGELFF.

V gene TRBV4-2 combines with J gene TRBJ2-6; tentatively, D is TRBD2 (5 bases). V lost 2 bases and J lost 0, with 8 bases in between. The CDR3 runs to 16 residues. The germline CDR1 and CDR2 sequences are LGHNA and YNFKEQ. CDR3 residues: CASSQKRDSGANVLTF. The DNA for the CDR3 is TGTGCCAGCAGCCAAAAGAGGGACTCTGGGGCCAACGTCCTGACTTTC.

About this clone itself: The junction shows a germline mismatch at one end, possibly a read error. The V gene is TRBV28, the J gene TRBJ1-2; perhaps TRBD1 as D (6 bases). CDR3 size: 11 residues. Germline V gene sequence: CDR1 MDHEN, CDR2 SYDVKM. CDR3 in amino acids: CASSQIGYRAF. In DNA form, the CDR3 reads TGTGCCAGCAGTCAGATCGGCTACAGGGCCTTC.

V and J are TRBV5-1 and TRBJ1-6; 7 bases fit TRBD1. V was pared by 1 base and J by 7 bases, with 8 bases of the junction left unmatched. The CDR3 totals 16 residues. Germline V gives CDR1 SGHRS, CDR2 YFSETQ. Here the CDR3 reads CASSLTRGTDNSPLHF. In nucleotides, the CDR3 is TGCGCCAGCAGCTTGACCAGGGGGACAGACAATTCACCCCTCCACTTT.

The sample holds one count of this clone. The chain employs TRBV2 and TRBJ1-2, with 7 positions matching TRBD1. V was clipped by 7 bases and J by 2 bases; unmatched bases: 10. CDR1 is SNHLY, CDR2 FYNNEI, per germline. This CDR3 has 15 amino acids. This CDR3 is CASTDGRGRNYGYTF. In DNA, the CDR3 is TGTGCCAGCACGGACGGAAGGGGGCGCAACTATGGCTACACCTTC.

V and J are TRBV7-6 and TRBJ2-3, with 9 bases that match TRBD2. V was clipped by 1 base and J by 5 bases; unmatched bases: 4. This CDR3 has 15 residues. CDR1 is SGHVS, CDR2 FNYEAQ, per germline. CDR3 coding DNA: TGTGCCAGCAGCTTAGTAGCGGGAGAGATAGATACGCAGTATTTT. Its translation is CASSLVAGEIDTQYF.

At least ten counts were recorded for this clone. The CDR3 reads CASSQAGSGANVLTF. Here the CDR3 DNA reads TGTGCCAGCAGCCAAGCGGGCTCTGGGGCCAACGTCCTGACTTTC. V gene TRBV4-2 combines with J gene TRBJ2-6; unclear D gene. Trimming took off 1 base at V and 0 bases at J, with 4 bases between the two ends. This CDR3 has 15 residues. Germline lookup yields CDR1 LGHNA and CDR2 YNFKEQ.

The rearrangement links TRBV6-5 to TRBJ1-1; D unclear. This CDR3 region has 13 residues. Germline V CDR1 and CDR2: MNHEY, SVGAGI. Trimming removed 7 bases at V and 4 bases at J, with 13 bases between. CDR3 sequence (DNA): TGTGCCAGCACCTCACAAGGAGGCACTGAAGCTTTCTTT. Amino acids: CASTSQGGTEAFF.

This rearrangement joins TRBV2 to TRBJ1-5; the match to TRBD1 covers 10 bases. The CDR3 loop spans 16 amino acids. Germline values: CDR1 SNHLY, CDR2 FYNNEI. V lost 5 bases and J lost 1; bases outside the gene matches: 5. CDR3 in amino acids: CASSPGQGNSNQPQHF. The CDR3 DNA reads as TGTGCCAGCAGTCCGGGACAGGGGAACAGCAATCAGCCCCAGCATTTT.

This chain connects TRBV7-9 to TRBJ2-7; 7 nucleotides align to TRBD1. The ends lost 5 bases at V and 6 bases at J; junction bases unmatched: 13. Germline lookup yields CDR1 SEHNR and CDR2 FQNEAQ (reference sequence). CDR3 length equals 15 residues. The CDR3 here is CASSPSQTGRIEQYF. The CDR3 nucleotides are TGTGCCAGCAGCCCTTCCCAGACAGGGCGGATCGAGCAGTACTTC.

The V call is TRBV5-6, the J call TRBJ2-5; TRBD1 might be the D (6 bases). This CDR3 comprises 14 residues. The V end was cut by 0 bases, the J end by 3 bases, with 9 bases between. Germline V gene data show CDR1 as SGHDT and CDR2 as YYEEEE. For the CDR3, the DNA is TGTGCCAGCAGCTTGGGGCCAGGGGAAGAGACCCAGTACTTC. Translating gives CASSLGPGEETQYF.

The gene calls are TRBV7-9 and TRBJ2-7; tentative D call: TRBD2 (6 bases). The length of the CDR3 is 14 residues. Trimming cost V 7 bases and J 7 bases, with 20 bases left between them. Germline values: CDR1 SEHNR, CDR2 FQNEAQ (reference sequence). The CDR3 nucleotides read TGTGCCAGCAACGACCGGGACTCCCGCTTAGAGCAGTACTTC. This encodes CASNDRDSRLEQYF.

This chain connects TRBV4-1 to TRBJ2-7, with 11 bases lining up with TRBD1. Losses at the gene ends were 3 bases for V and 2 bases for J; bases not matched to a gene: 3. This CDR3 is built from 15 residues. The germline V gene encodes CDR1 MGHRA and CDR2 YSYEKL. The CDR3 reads CASSQEDRGPYEQYF. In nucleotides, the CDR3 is TGCGCCAGCAGCCAGGAGGACAGGGGGCCCTACGAGCAGTACTTC.

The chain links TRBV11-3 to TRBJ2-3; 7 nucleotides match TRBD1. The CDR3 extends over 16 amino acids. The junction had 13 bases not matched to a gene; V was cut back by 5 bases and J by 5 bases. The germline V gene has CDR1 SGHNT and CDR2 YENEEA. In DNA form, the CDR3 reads TGTGCCAGCAGCACGCGACAGGGTGATGGGTTAGATACGCAGTATTTT. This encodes CASSTRQGDGLDTQYF.

The CDR3 DNA reads as TGTGCCAGCAGAGGGGGGGAATATCAGCCCCAGCATTTT. Amino acids: CASRGGEYQPQHF. The chain has TRBV6-6 and TRBJ1-5; TRBD1 is a possible D gene (6 bases). The germline V gene encodes CDR1 MNHNY and CDR2 SVGAGI (reference sequence). The length of the CDR3 is 13 residues. The V and J ends lost 6 bases and 5 bases respectively, with 11 bases between them.